Below are 21 T cell receptor beta chains sequenced from a single sample in a study of a mutant IDH1 vaccine in newly diagnosed glioma. Produced via immunoSEQ multiplex PCR; TCRdb's table is partial and in-frame only. The sample has over 65,000 clones; approximately 84% are singletons. Indicated time point: week 35, safety follow-up. Each vaccine dose was 300 ug of mutant IDH1 20-mer peptide, with topical imiquimod. The antigens of these receptors remain unknown. The sequencing here drew on PBMCs, taken from a glioma patient whose treatment included an IDH1 peptide vaccine. The receptors come from a man aged 18 to 29 with glioma.

V usage is TRBV5-6 and J usage is TRBJ1-2, with 12 bases matching TRBD1. Germline CDR1 reads SGHDT; CDR2 reads YYEEEE. V lost 4 bases and J lost 3; bases outside the gene matches: 4. The CDR3 is 15 residues long. CDR3 sequence: CASSRRDRGHYGYTF. CDR3 DNA: TGTGCCAGCAGCCGCCGGGACAGGGGGCACTATGGCTACACCTTC.

V is TRBV5-1 and J is TRBJ2-1; D is possibly TRBD2 (6 bases). The germline CDR1 and CDR2 sequences are SGHRS and YFSETQ. The CDR3 has 14 amino acids. V was shortened by 0 bases and J by 3 bases, with 7 bases between the two germline ends. CDR3 sequence: CASSLGGDYNEQFF. The CDR3 DNA reads TGCGCCAGCAGCTTGGGGGGGGACTACAATGAGCAGTTCTTC.

This chain links TRBV5-4 with TRBJ1-5, with 9 nucleotides matching TRBD1. V shed 0 bases, J shed 0 bases, and the junction held 10 bases outside the gene matches. The CDR3 totals 19 residues. CDR1 is SGHNT and CDR2 is YYREEE in the germline V gene (reference sequence). CDR3 loop: CASSLAGTGWKYSNQPQHF. The DNA of the CDR3 is TGTGCCAGCAGCTTGGCGGGGACAGGGTGGAAGTATAGCAATCAGCCCCAGCATTTT.

CDR3 DNA: TGTGCCAGCAGTGACGGTGGCAGGGGAATTGAAGCTTTCTTT. As protein: CASSDGGRGIEAFF. This chain connects TRBV6-4 to TRBJ1-1, with a weak D call TRBD1 (6 bases). Germline CDR1 is MRHNA and CDR2 is SNTAGT. This CDR3 region has 14 residues. The V end lost 2 bases, the J end lost 7 bases, and 14 bases lay between the germline ends.

The rearrangement uses TRBV4-2 and TRBJ2-7; D may match TRBD1 or TRBD2 (5 bases each). The length of the CDR3 is 16 residues. Germline V gene data show CDR1 as LGHNA and CDR2 as YNFKEQ. V lost 0 bases, J lost 0 bases, and 12 bases lay in between. The CDR3 protein is CASSQDRDLNSYEQYF. The CDR3 DNA reads TGTGCCAGCAGCCAAGATCGGGACCTTAACTCCTACGAGCAGTACTTC.

This clone was seen more than once but under ten times. Other DNA sequences in this specimen translate into the identical CDR3. The chain joins TRBV6-5 to TRBJ1-5; no clear D. The CDR3 spans 14 residues. The V end lost 0 bases, the J end lost 4 bases, and 7 bases lay between the germline ends. The V gene's germline CDR1 is MNHEY and CDR2 SVGAGI. The CDR3 region is CASSYSSGNQPQHF. CDR3 sequence (DNA): TGTGCCAGCAGTTACTCGTCGGGAAATCAGCCCCAGCATTTT.

The chain combines TRBV13 with TRBJ1-2; TRBD1 is a possible D gene (5 bases). V was shortened by 0 bases and J by 2 bases, with 7 bases between the two germline ends. Germline CDR1 PRHDT, CDR2 FYEKMQ (reference sequence). CDR3 length: 14 residues. The CDR3 DNA reads as TGTGCCAGCAGCTTAGGGAGGGGAAACTATGGCTACACCTTC. This gives the protein CASSLGRGNYGYTF.

The J gene is TRBJ1-6, the V gene TRBV2, with TRBD1 as a possible D gene (5 bases). V gave up 8 bases and J gave up 7 bases, with 21 bases separating them. In germline, CDR1 is SNHLY, CDR2 FYNNEI. The CDR3 contains 16 residues. In DNA, the CDR3 is TGTGCCAGCCGCAGGGACCAGCCTAACCTCAATTCACCCCTCCACTTT. Protein sequence: CASRRDQPNLNSPLHF. Filled out from reference TRBV2 and TRBJ1-6, the complete variable domain reads EPEVTQTPSHQVTQMGQEVILRCVPISNHLYFYWYRQILGQKVEFLVSFYNNEISEKSEIFDDQFSVERPDGSNFTLKIRSTKLEDSAMYFCASRRDQPNLNSPLHFGNGTRLTVT.

The J gene is TRBJ2-1, the V gene TRBV5-1, with D maybe TRBD2 (5 bases). Germline lookup yields CDR1 SGHRS and CDR2 YFSETQ. The V end lost 4 bases, the J end lost 11 bases, and 22 bases lay between the germline ends. CDR3 size: 15 residues. The DNA for the CDR3 is TGCGCCAGCAGCCTGGGTGGTCGCGACGGGGAAAAGCAGTTCTTC. Amino acids: CASSLGGRDGEKQFF.

This clone came up once. The rearrangement links TRBV4-2 to TRBJ1-1; D is uncertain. V was trimmed by 1 base and J by 2 bases, leaving 8 bases between them. This CDR3 is built from 14 residues. From germline, CDR1 is LGHNA and CDR2 YNFKEQ. This CDR3 is CASSQGDRNTEAFF. The CDR3 DNA sequence: TGTGCCAGCAGCCAAGGGGATAGAAACACTGAAGCTTTCTTT.

V gene TRBV19 combines with J gene TRBJ2-2; tentative D call: TRBD2 (6 bases). The CDR3 runs to 15 residues. Germline V lookup: CDR1 LNHDA, CDR2 SQIVND (reference sequence). V lost 3 bases and J 1 base, leaving 9 bases between the germline ends. The CDR3 spells CASSIAGLNTGELFF. In DNA form, the CDR3 reads TGTGCCAGTAGTATCGCGGGACTGAACACCGGGGAGCTGTTTTTT.

The V call is TRBV11-2, the J call TRBJ2-7; D unclear. The CDR3 runs to 13 residues. The V end lost 6 bases, the J end lost 12 bases, and 21 bases lay between the germline ends. Germline CDR1 reads SGHAT; CDR2 reads FQNNGV. CDR3 region: CASSLISSVGGYF. The CDR3 DNA follows: TGTGCCAGCAGTCTGATCTCCTCTGTTGGTGGGTACTTC.

The J gene is TRBJ1-4, the V gene TRBV6-5, with D possibly matching TRBD1 (6 bases). Germline V lookup: CDR1 MNHEY, CDR2 SVGAGI. The CDR3 extends over 16 amino acids. Trimming left V 4 bases short and J 0 bases short, with 12 bases between. The CDR3, as DNA: TGTGCCAGCAGTTGGACAGCCTCGGCAACTAATGAAAAACTGTTTTTT. Residues: CASSWTASATNEKLFF.

The chain combines TRBV15 with TRBJ2-1; a weak D match, TRBD2 (5 bases). Trimming pared 0 bases from V and 0 bases from J, leaving 9 bases between. CDR3 size: 16 residues. Germline V lookup: CDR1 LNHNV, CDR2 YYDKDF (reference sequence). The CDR3: CATSRDRRGSYNEQFF. DNA for the CDR3: TGTGCCACCAGCAGAGATCGTCGGGGCTCCTACAATGAGCAGTTCTTC.

The chain links TRBV7-2 to TRBJ1-6; TRBD1 aligns across 10 bases. J gave up 10 bases and V 6 bases, and 9 bases lay outside the gene matches. The germline gives CDR1 SGHTA, CDR2 FQGNSA. The CDR3 length is 15 residues. The CDR3 loop reads CASRRPGTGDSPLHF. The CDR3 DNA is TGTGCCAGCAGACGACCCGGGACAGGGGACTCACCCCTCCACTTT.

The V and J genes are TRBV2 and TRBJ1-1; D gene uncertain. Looked up from germline, CDR1 is SNHLY and CDR2 is FYNNEI. The ends were cut back, 1 base at V and 0 bases at J, with 15 bases in the middle. This CDR3 has 17 amino acids. CDR3 DNA sequence: TGTGCCAGCAGTGAAGTTGTCGACCCTAGGTTGAACACTGAAGCTTTCTTT. This codes for CASSEVVDPRLNTEAFF.

This clone was detected only a few times. The rearrangement joins TRBV7-3 to TRBJ1-1; D unclear. V was shortened by 4 bases and J by 1 base, with 13 bases between the two germline ends. There are 15 residues in the CDR3. The germline V gene has CDR1 SGHTA and CDR2 FQGTGA. The CDR3 loop is CASSSLGSGNTEAFF. Written as DNA, the CDR3 is TGTGCCAGCAGCTCGCTCGGTTCAGGGAACACTGAAGCTTTCTTT.

The V gene is TRBV28, the J gene TRBJ1-1; D is uncertain. Trimming shortened V by 4 bases and J by 10 bases, and 13 bases separated the two germline ends. Germline V gives CDR1 MDHEN, CDR2 SYDVKM. The CDR3 is 12 amino acids. CDR3 nucleotides: TGTGCCAGCAGTTCCCCCCGGCGATCAGCTTTCTTT. It encodes CASSSPRRSAFF.

This chain connects TRBV28 to TRBJ2-7; TRBD1 matches 9 bases. Germline V gives CDR1 MDHEN, CDR2 SYDVKM. The trim removed 5 bases at V and 2 bases at J, leaving 7 bases unmatched. There are 15 residues in the CDR3. CDR3 bases: TGTGCCAGCAGTCCCTCCGGGACAGGGACCTACGAGCAGTACTTC. This gives the protein CASSPSGTGTYEQYF.

The chain uses TRBV30 and TRBJ2-1; TRBD1 matches 7 bases. CDR3 length: 14 amino acids. CDR1 and CDR2 from the germline V gene are GTSNPN and SVGIG (reference sequence). Trimming removed 3 bases from V and 4 bases from J; junction bases left unmatched: 6. In DNA, the CDR3 is TGTGCCTGGAGGTCCGGGACAGATTACAATGAGCAGTTCTTC. This encodes CAWRSGTDYNEQFF. Supplemented by reference TRBV30 and TRBJ2-1, the full variable domain reads SQTIHQWPATLVQPVGSPLSLECTVEGTSNPNLYWYRQAAGRGLQLLFYSVGIGQISSEVPQNLSASRPQDRQFILSSKKLLLSDSGFYLCAWRSGTDYNEQFFGPGTRLTVL.

The chain recombines TRBV27 with TRBJ2-7, with 10 bases fitting TRBD1. Germline V gives CDR1 MNHEY, CDR2 SMNVEV (reference sequence). The V segment lost 6 bases and the J segment 5 bases; nucleotides outside the gene matches: 13. This CDR3 contains 16 residues. The CDR3 region has the DNA TGTGCCAGCAGGCCGAAAGACAGGGGGCGTCTCCACGAGCAGTACTTC. Its translation: CASRPKDRGRLHEQYF.